Listed below are T cell receptor beta chains from one sample, sequenced in a study of T cell responses to AZD1222 COVID-19 vaccine. This table comes from immunoSEQ multiplex PCR, and its TCRdb copy is limited to in-frame clones, with some not included. This sample has about 130,000 clones, with 88% found just once. The source was peripheral blood, collected on day 0 of AZD1222 vaccination. All receptors come from an adult in good health. Each CDR3 is given with its conserved first and last residue. The D gene is left open where the match is weak. Not all rows give a size; the values are once, few, many and, for expanded clones, a class.

few	.	TRBV28	TRBJ1-2	TGTGCCAGCAGTACTATTGACAACCGCTATGGCTACACCTTC	CASSTIDNRYGYTF
.	.	TRBV6-5	TRBJ1-5	TGTGCCAGTAAACCCGGGGGGTTGGGCAATCAGCCCCAGCATTTT	CASKPGGLGNQPQHF
once	TRBD1	TRBV19	TRBJ1-6	TGTGCCAGTAGTGTGGACAGGGGGTCAGGTTCACCCCTCCACTTT	CASSVDRGSGSPLHF
.	.	TRBV7-8	TRBJ1-1	TGTGCCAGCAGCCCCATCGCCTACACTGAAGCTTTCTTT	CASSPIAYTEAFF
.	.	TRBV5-4	TRBJ2-5	TGTGCCAGCAGCTGGCAAACGGAAGAGACCCAGTACTTC	CASSWQTEETQYF
.	.	TRBV7-9	TRBJ1-6	TGTGCCAGCAGCTCGTACGGCGACAGTAATAATTCACCCCTCCACTTT	CASSSYGDSNNSPLHF
.	TRBD2	TRBV7-9	TRBJ2-1	TGTGCCAGCAGCATAACTAGCGGGTTCTACAATGAGCAGTTCTTC	CASSITSGFYNEQFF
.	TRBD1	TRBV12-3/TRBV12-4	TRBJ2-7	TGTGCCAGCAGAGAACAGGGGGCCTACGAGCAGTACTTC	CASREQGAYEQYF
once	.	TRBV6-6	TRBJ2-7	TGTGCCACTCGGAAAGGGGTCTACGAGCAGTACTTC	CATRKGVYEQYF
.	.	TRBV20-1	TRBJ1-3	TGCAGTGCTAGAGATAGAAACACCATATATTTT	CSARDRNTIYF
once	.	TRBV5-1	TRBJ1-2	TGCGCCAGCAGCTTGGGAAGGCAGGGGTATGGCTACACCTTC	CASSLGRQGYGYTF
.	TRBD1	TRBV2	TRBJ2-7	TGTGCCAGCAGAGCCGGGACAGTCTCCTACGAGCAGTACTTC	CASRAGTVSYEQYF
.	.	TRBV10-3	TRBJ1-2	TGTGCCATCAGTGCAGGGGTTGACTATGGCTACACCTTC	CAISAGVDYGYTF
.	.	TRBV6-1	TRBJ1-6	TGTGCCAGCAGTGAAGCCCAGGGGAGGATAGGATCACCCCTCCACTTT	CASSEAQGRIGSPLHF
.	TRBD1	TRBV5-1	TRBJ1-3	TGCGCCAGCAGCTATTCGGGACAGGGGGAACTAAACACCATATATTTT	CASSYSGQGELNTIYF
.	TRBD1	TRBV6-5	TRBJ1-2	TGTGCCAGCAGTTTCCGACAGGGGAGAGAATCTGGCTACACCTTC	CASSFRQGRESGYTF
.	TRBD1	TRBV28	TRBJ2-7	TGTGCCAGCAGTTTAGGGGGACAGGCTGGAAACGAGCAGTACTTC	CASSLGGQAGNEQYF
.	.	TRBV5-4	TRBJ2-5	TGTGCCAGCAGCTTGCGAAAAGGAGGGGGTTTGGAGACCCAGTACTTC	CASSLRKGGGLETQYF
.	TRBD2	TRBV11-2	TRBJ2-7	TGTGCCAGCAGCTTTTACGGGCGGGGGGGCAACGAGCAGTACTTC	CASSFYGRGGNEQYF
.	.	TRBV19	TRBJ2-5	TGTGCCAGTAGTATAGCTGGTAACGGGGAGACCCAGTACTTC	CASSIAGNGETQYF
.	.	TRBV29-1	TRBJ1-1	TGCAGCGTTCGGGAGGGGTACACTGAAGCTTTCTTT	CSVREGYTEAFF
.	TRBD1	TRBV5-1	TRBJ1-2	TGCGCCAGCTCCACAGGGGTTGGTACCTATGGCTACACCTTC	CASSTGVGTYGYTF
.	.	TRBV19	TRBJ1-5	TGTGCCAGTAGTATTATAAAGGGACATCGAAAAAATCAGCCCCAGCATTTT	CASSIIKGHRKNQPQHF
once	.	TRBV11-1	TRBJ2-3	TGTGCCAGCAGCCCGCCCAGGGCGGATACGCAGTATTTT	CASSPPRADTQYF
.	.	TRBV7-2	TRBJ2-3	TGTGCCAGCAGCTTAGGTGTGGCTTCAGATACGCAGTATTTT	CASSLGVASDTQYF
.	.	TRBV6-5	TRBJ1-3	TGTGCCAGCACCGGCGGGACGTTAGGGAGAAACACCATATATTTT	CASTGGTLGRNTIYF
.	.	TRBV9	TRBJ2-5	TGTGCCAGCAGCTCCCCGACTCTGCGGGAGACCCAGTACTTC	CASSSPTLRETQYF
.	TRBD2	TRBV5-1	TRBJ2-3	TGCGCCAGCAGCTCCGGGACTAGCGGAGGGGATACGCAGTATTTT	CASSSGTSGGDTQYF
few	TRBD2	TRBV5-4	TRBJ2-7	TGTGCCAGCAGCTCAGGGACTAGCGGGAGGGCCGTCCTCTACGAGCAGTACTTC	CASSSGTSGRAVLYEQYF
.	TRBD1	TRBV2	TRBJ1-5	TGTGCCAGCACCACAGGGGTGAGTCAGCCCCAGCATTTT	CASTTGVSQPQHF
.	TRBD2	TRBV11-2	TRBJ2-7	TGTGCCAGCAGCTTAGATCCGGGACTAGCTTACGAGCAGTACTTC	CASSLDPGLAYEQYF
.	.	TRBV9	TRBJ1-1	TGTGCCAGCAGCCAGGGGAGTTTGAACACTGAAGCTTTCTTT	CASSQGSLNTEAFF
.	TRBD1	TRBV18	TRBJ1-2	TGTGCCAGCTCACCACCGGGACAGGGGACTAACTATGGCTACACCTTC	CASSPPGQGTNYGYTF
.	.	TRBV5-4	TRBJ2-2	TGTGCCAGCAGCTTGGATAGCATCGGGGAGCTGTTTTTT	CASSLDSIGELFF
.	.	TRBV2	TRBJ1-5	TGTGCCAGCAGCCGGGACCGGAATCAGCCCCAGCATTTT	CASSRDRNQPQHF
.	TRBD1	TRBV13	TRBJ2-5	TGTGCCAGCAGCTTCTCCGGGACAGTAAATTTTCAGTACTTC	CASSFSGTVNFQYF
.	.	TRBV7-2	TRBJ2-7	TGTGCCAGCAGCACACTAGGGACCGCGAGCAAGCAGTACTTC	CASSTLGTASKQYF
.	TRBD2	TRBV7-9	TRBJ2-3	TGTGCCAGCAGCATGACTAGCGGGGGCACAGATACGCAGTATTTT	CASSMTSGGTDTQYF
.	.	TRBV7-2	TRBJ1-5	TGTGCCAGCAGCTTAGATGCAGGGTATAGTAGCAGTCAGCCCCAGCATTTT	CASSLDAGYSSSQPQHF
.	.	TRBV10-1	TRBJ2-3	TGCGCCAGCAGTGGTACCGGGACACATAAAGGAGATACGCAGTATTTT	CASSGTGTHKGDTQYF
once	TRBD1	TRBV2	TRBJ1-3	TGTGCCAGCAGACCCAGGACAGGTGTGGACACCATATATTTT	CASRPRTGVDTIYF
.	.	TRBV7-8	TRBJ1-2	TGTGCCAGCAGCTTAGCGGAGGCAGTTTATGGCTACACCTTC	CASSLAEAVYGYTF
.	.	TRBV11-1	TRBJ2-5	TGTGCCAGCAGCTGGGGCCCACAAGAGACCCAGTACTTC	CASSWGPQETQYF
.	TRBD1	TRBV7-2	TRBJ1-5	TGTGCCAGCAGCCCAAGTGGACAGGGCAATCAGCCCCAGCATTTT	CASSPSGQGNQPQHF
once	TRBD2	TRBV27	TRBJ2-3	TGTGCCAGCAGTTACAGGACTAGCGGGATCCATCCCACTACGGATACGCAGTATTTT	CASSYRTSGIHPTTDTQYF
few	TRBD1	TRBV13	TRBJ2-7	TGTGCCAGCAGAGCCCGGGACAGCCTCTCCTACGAGCAGTACTTC	CASRARDSLSYEQYF
.	.	TRBV13	TRBJ1-5	TGTGCCAGCAGCTTAGAAGGGCGCAGACATAGCAATCAGCCCCAGCATTTT	CASSLEGRRHSNQPQHF